This TCR beta chain derives from a study of T cell changes during pregnancy in multiple sclerosis (dated by TCRdb to about 2019). Notes on the research overall: In women with multiple sclerosis, the researchers looked at how the T cell repertoire shifted as pregnancy progressed.

From the germline V gene, CDR1 is KGHSH and CDR2 is LQKENI. Trimming removed 3 bases from V and 2 bases from J; the gene matches leave 6 bases unexplained. The CDR3 contains 16 residues, cysteine and phenylalanine counted. Just the 48-base CDR3 DNA is kept, in frame starting at base 1. Library preparation was by the immunoSEQ multiplex PCR assay. Entries here come from immuneACCESS through TCRdb and include only in-frame sequences with V and J called. Some clones fail to appear in such tables; in the studies checked, an unresolved V gene covers under half of the shortfall, and the cause of the remainder is unknown. The sample contains some 75,000 clones, around 96% of them found a single time. The ten biggest clones cover around 1% of the sample. Of note for this clone: What this receptor recognizes is not known. No base quality information exists; no much larger clone differs at one position.

The clonotype comes from a female donor with multiple sclerosis, enrolled in a pregnancy study. Recombination connected TRBV18 to TRBJ1-5, and 8 bases in between align with TRBD1. Here the sequenced sample was peripheral blood, taken in the second trimester of pregnancy. Read as DNA, the sequence is TGTGCCAGCTCACCTACGACAGGGGCAGGCAATCAGCCCCAGCATTTT. This sequence encodes CASSPTTGAGNQPQHF.